What follows is one TCR beta chain and its context. Its antigen remains unknown. The record originates from a study of T cell responses to AZD1222 COVID-19 vaccine. The length of the CDR3 is 11 residues. V was pared by 7 bases and J by 16 bases, with 10 bases of the junction left unmatched. From germline, CDR1 is LNHDA and CDR2 SQIVND (reference sequence). Study-level points and caveats: Within unmutated variant regions lay the reported targets of nearly half of spike-specific TCRs. Only after the peak T cell response were repertoires sampled. Two AZD1222 doses significantly raised spike-specific TCR breadth and depth over controls. Donors in the cohort were predominantly white British and more often female, and clonal diversity was possibly underestimated.

This table comes from immunoSEQ multiplex PCR, and its TCRdb copy is limited to in-frame clones, with some not included. The sample contains more than 85,000 clones, approximately 88% of which appear only once. The chain employs TRBV19 and TRBJ1-5; TRBD1 matches 7 bases. The clonotype comes from an adult in good health. This specimen consisted of peripheral blood, obtained on day 0 of AZD1222 vaccination. In DNA form, the CDR3 reads TGTGCCAGTACCGAGGGACAGCTCCCCCATTTT. Residues: CASTEGQLPHF.